The rows below give T cell receptor beta chains drawn from one sample of a study of beta chain features in type 1 diabetes. The protocol was immunoSEQ multiplex PCR, while the TCRdb copy is restricted to in-frame clones and leaves out a portion. There are some 190,000 clones in the sample; 7.8% occur only once, and approximately 0.87% lies in the top ten. Sequencing was done on a sample of central memory CD4+ T cells from blood. These receptors were taken from a woman aged 40-49 years with type 1 diabetes. Each CDR3 is given with its conserved first and last residue. The D gene is left open where the match is weak. Expanded clones get a size class; other rows say once, few or many, or leave the size out.

V gene	CDR3 length	clone size	J gene	D gene	CDR3 DNA	CDR3 protein
TRBV6-4	13	few	TRBJ1-2	NA	TGTGCCAGCAGTGACAGGGGTGGCCATGGCTACACCTTC	CASSDRGGHGYTF
TRBV14	15	NA	TRBJ2-1	NA	TGTGCCAGCAGCCTCAGCCAGGGTTCCCCAACTGAGCAGTTCTTC	CASSLSQGSPTEQFF
TRBV7-3	16	NA	TRBJ2-2	TRBD1	TGTGCCAGCAGCTTGGGGGGACAGGGGAACACCGGGGAGCTGTTTTTT	CASSLGGQGNTGELFF
TRBV2	14	NA	TRBJ1-5	NA	TGTGCCAGCAGTGACCTCAGTTTGGGCCAGCCCCAGCATTTT	CASSDLSLGQPQHF
TRBV18	15	few	TRBJ2-5	TRBD2	TGTGCCAGCTCACCACGGGAGGGGAACCGAGAGACCCAGTACTTC	CASSPREGNRETQYF
TRBV5-6	15	few	TRBJ2-1	NA	TGTGCCAGCAGCTTGAGGAGGGAATTCTACAATGAGCAGTTCTTC	CASSLRREFYNEQFF
TRBV29-1	13	few	TRBJ1-2	TRBD1	TGCAGCGGCGTCGGACAGGGGCGGGAGGGCTACACCTTC	CSGVGQGREGYTF
TRBV5-1	15	few	TRBJ1-2	NA	TGCGCCAGCAGCTCAGGGGACCATCTCGGCGGTGGCTACACCTTC	CASSSGDHLGGGYTF
TRBV7-9	13	many	TRBJ2-1	NA	TGTGCCAGCAGCGGCGACGGGTTCAATGAGCAGTTCTTC	CASSGDGFNEQFF
TRBV4-1	16	few	TRBJ2-3	TRBD2	TGCGCCAGCAGCCATCTCGGACTAGCGAGCACAGATACGCAGTATTTT	CASSHLGLASTDTQYF
TRBV7-2	14	NA	TRBJ2-3	NA	TGTGCCAGCAGCTTAGACGGGAGCACAGATACGCAGTATTTT	CASSLDGSTDTQYF
TRBV6-1	16	NA	TRBJ1-5	NA	TGTGCCAGCAGTGTCAGGGGATTGTTAGGCAATCAGCCCCAGCATTTT	CASSVRGLLGNQPQHF
TRBV28	16	many	TRBJ2-1	TRBD2	TGTGCCAGCAGTGGCCCCGGACTAGCGGGGAGCAATGAGCAGTTCTTC	CASSGPGLAGSNEQFF
TRBV30	16	few	TRBJ2-1	TRBD2	TGTGCCTGGAGTTGGAGCGGGAGACGGCAGTACAATGAGCAGTTCTTC	CAWSWSGRRQYNEQFF
TRBV27	13	few	TRBJ2-1	TRBD1	TGTGCCAGCAGTATCCAAACAGGGGATGAGCAGTTCTTC	CASSIQTGDEQFF
TRBV9	17	few	TRBJ2-3	TRBD2	TGTGCCAGCAGCCCTCACATGACTAGCGGGGGGGCCGATACGCAGTATTTT	CASSPHMTSGGADTQYF
TRBV7-2	13	few	TRBJ1-5	NA	TGTGCCAGCAGCTTACAGGAGGGTCAGCCCCAGCATTTT	CASSLQEGQPQHF
TRBV11-3	15	few	TRBJ2-1	NA	TGTGCCAGCAGCTTAGATGGCCGGGTGGAAAATGAGCAGTTCTTC	CASSLDGRVENEQFF
TRBV7-3	13	NA	TRBJ2-1	NA	TGTGCCAGCAGCATCCAGACTAGCAATGAGCAGTTCTTC	CASSIQTSNEQFF
TRBV5-1	14	few	TRBJ1-1	TRBD1	TGCGCCAGCAGGCTACAGGGGATGGGCACTGAAGCTTTCTTT	CASRLQGMGTEAFF
TRBV29-1	13	NA	TRBJ2-5	NA	TGCAGCGTTTGTACAGGGTTCGGCGAGACCCAGTACTTC	CSVCTGFGETQYF
TRBV7-9	16	few	TRBJ2-1	TRBD2	TGTGCCAGCAGCCGTGGGCTAGCGGGGGGTCACAATGAGCAGTTCTTC	CASSRGLAGGHNEQFF
TRBV5-1	13	few	TRBJ2-7	NA	TGCGCCAGCAGCTTGGTGGCCGATTACGAGCAGTACTTC	CASSLVADYEQYF
TRBV5-5	13	NA	TRBJ1-5	NA	TGTGCCAGCAGCTTGGCACAGGAACAGCCCCAGCATTTT	CASSLAQEQPQHF
TRBV7-9	18	few	TRBJ2-1	TRBD2	TGTGCCAGCAGTTCCGCGAGTAGCGGGGGGCCTTCCTACAATGAGCAGTTCTTC	CASSSASSGGPSYNEQFF
TRBV11-2	15	NA	TRBJ1-4	TRBD1	TGTGCCAGCAGCCAGACCAGACAGGGGGCGGATAAACTGTTTTTT	CASSQTRQGADKLFF
TRBV11-2	16	few	TRBJ1-2	NA	TGTGCCAGCAGCGGGCAGGACAGCCGGCCTAACTATGGCTACACCTTC	CASSGQDSRPNYGYTF
TRBV7-3	14	NA	TRBJ1-2	NA	TGTGCCAGCAGCTTAAGGCCGGACAGTTATGGCTACACCTTC	CASSLRPDSYGYTF
TRBV28	13	many	TRBJ2-5	NA	TGTGCCAGCAGTGGAGGACAGACGGAGACCCAGTACTTC	CASSGGQTETQYF
TRBV7-9	15	few	TRBJ1-2	TRBD1	TGTGCCAGCAGCTTAGCGACCCTGACAGGGGAAGGCTACACCTTC	CASSLATLTGEGYTF
TRBV28	15	NA	TRBJ1-5	NA	TGTGCCAGCAGTCCTCCCGGGCAGGGGTATCAGCCCCAGCATTTT	CASSPPGQGYQPQHF
TRBV4-2	17	few	TRBJ1-5	TRBD1	TGTGCCAGCAGCCAAGAAGGAACAGGGGATAGCAATCAGCCCCAGCATTTT	CASSQEGTGDSNQPQHF
TRBV5-4	16	few	TRBJ1-1	NA	TGTGCCAGCAGTCGACAGGCCACATTTCCAGGCACTGAAGCTTTCTTT	CASSRQATFPGTEAFF
TRBV29-1	12	NA	TRBJ2-5	NA	TGCAGCTCTCGGGGGTACCAAGAGACCCAGTACTTC	CSSRGYQETQYF
TRBV18	12	NA	TRBJ2-7	NA	TGTGCCAGCTCACCAGTATCCTACGAGCAGTACTTC	CASSPVSYEQYF
TRBV2	12	NA	TRBJ2-7	TRBD1	TGTGCCAGCCGACAGGGTGGAAACGAGCAGTACTTC	CASRQGGNEQYF
TRBV6-5	14	few	TRBJ1-1	NA	TGTGCCAGCAGTTACTCTCCGATTGGACAGGAAGCTTTCTTT	CASSYSPIGQEAFF
TRBV5-1	15	NA	TRBJ2-3	NA	TGCGCCAGCAGCTTGGGACTCTTTAGCACAGATACGCAGTATTTT	CASSLGLFSTDTQYF
TRBV4-1	15	few	TRBJ1-6	TRBD1	TGCGCCAGCAGCGCCACAGGGGGCGAACGTTCACCCCTCCACTTT	CASSATGGERSPLHF
TRBV25-1	15	NA	TRBJ1-5	TRBD1	TGTGCCAGCAGTGAATCAGGGGGACAAAATCAGCCCCAGCATTTT	CASSESGGQNQPQHF